This record concerns one T cell receptor beta chain sequence. This clone has more than one count but fewer than ten. Its antigen specificity is not known. Base-call qualities are not available, and no considerably larger clone is one nucleotide away. These data belong to a study of cytomegalovirus exposure and HLA in healthy donors (dated by TCRdb to 2016 to 2017). Describing the broader study: According to an earlier analysis of several hundred of the donors, about 179 million T cells yielded over 90 million unique TCR beta sequences and approximately 280 Gb of sequence data. About 280 gigabases of sequencing data and roughly 81 million unique TCR sequences made up an early release that covered approximately 620 HLA-typed donors. The genetic ancestry cluster associated with self-reported Caucasian donors included over 80% of the roughly 390 genotyped donors. The aim of the study was to test whether cataloging public T cell receptors could identify signatures of past pathogen exposure. The study used immunosequencing to profile the T cell repertoires of several hundred subjects and linked those repertoires to cytomegalovirus serostatus. In addition to the first cohort of 650 to 750 subjects, a separate validation cohort of approximately 130 different subjects was used. High-throughput TCR immunosequencing, statistical association of individual TCRs with disease status, and machine learning were combined to predict cytomegalovirus infection status. A later analysis re-analyzed previously published TCR beta repertoires from 550 to 700 donors and added high-resolution HLA genotyping to study TCR occurrence patterns. The later analysis used no new phenotypic data to find candidate immune exposures, relying instead on TCR beta sequences and their occurrence across donors. To decide whether each TCR beta V gene segment behaved as functional or pseudogenic, an earlier analysis of some 580 of the donors relied on high-throughput TCR beta sequencing. Donor age, sex, ethnicity and CMV serostatus were compiled together with the repertoire data. Genome-wide SNP genotypes for about 60% of the 666 donors were used in a later genetic analysis, which treated that subset as a discovery cohort. All discovery cohort repertoires had been generated using a single sequencing platform. HLA typing covered class I and class II loci at four-digit resolution. The number of donors typed differed by locus, with about 629-630 for A, B, C, DRB1 and DQB1, roughly 520 for DQA1, some 570 for DPA1, and some 440 for DPB1. Roughly five DR-DQ haplotypes were handled as single units for association and clustering, since linkage in the cohort was strong. Among some 410 genotyped donors of the cohort, an average of about 220,000 unique TCR beta nucleotide sequences was sequenced per donor, of which about 18% were non-productive. The study at large found these results: The classifier was reported to diagnose cytomegalovirus status with high specificity and sensitivity in both the original and validation cohorts. A later genetic analysis reported fewer N-insertions in productive TCRs among donors in an Asian-associated ancestry cluster than the approximately 700-donor mean. Because some donors lacked HLA typing at each locus, the association tests relied only on the typed subset. Most TCR sequences were seen in very few donors, while some public TCRs were found in many individuals. In an earlier analysis of roughly 560 of the donors, most TCR beta V segments were observed in productive rearrangements about 90% or about 30% of the time, broadly matching IMGT annotations. Some IMGT-functional V segments, including TRBV6-2 and TRBV6-3, could not be told apart with the 87-base-pair reads, so those segments were excluded. The cohort was sequenced for TCR beta chains only, and without alpha or paired-chain data the features that could be detected were limited. A group of highly shared sequence variants was considered likely to be a technical artifact of the sequencing pipeline. Three of the identified cytomegalovirus-associated TCR beta chains were confirmed in vitro to be specific for cytomegalovirus antigens. About 17 rarely observed V segments, including chromosome 9 orphons, were excluded from the earlier analysis of a few hundred of the donors because counts were too low. The only immune exposure information available for the cohort was CMV serostatus. Compared with equally common non-associated chains, HLA-associated TCR beta chains in a later analysis were more clonally expanded and had lower generation probabilities. In the study, around 150 TCR beta chains were listed as associated with cytomegalovirus. It was suggested by the authors that the approach could potentially be generalized to other disease states and immunological phenotypes. A later analysis associated 16,951 TCR beta sequences with specific HLA alleles at a false discovery rate of 0.05. A later genetic analysis associated a missense DCLRE1C variant with V-gene and J-gene trimming of TCR beta chains, and an independent cohort replicated the association. Sequencing depth was assumed to be roughly uniform across donors in the presence/absence analyses, though that assumption may not hold. In a later analysis, most CMV-associated TCR beta chains were found to appear HLA-restricted, with HLA associations seemingly driven largely by CMV exposure. Correlated functional status among segregating V segments might be attributable to linkage disequilibrium, but an unknown experimental factor could not be ruled out. In a later analysis, several top co-occurrence clusters were reported to appear linked to parvovirus B19, influenza, CMV and Epstein-Barr virus. When HLA alleles, especially DR and DQ, strongly co-occurred, TCR associations were difficult to assign to individual alleles. According to a later analysis, TCR association rates differed among HLA loci, with DRB1 alleles showing the most associated TCRs and HLA-C alleles showing the fewest. A further reported finding was that TCR beta sequences accurately predicted the HLA-A and HLA-B alleles for most subjects in the first cohort.

From cysteine to phenylalanine, the CDR3 is 13 amino acids long. CDR3 DNA only is kept here, 39 bases in frame from base 1. Here V drops 0 bases and J drops 8 bases, and the junction holds 1 base not matched to any gene. The germline V gene (reference sequence) sets CDR1 to SEHNR and CDR2 to FQNEAQ. The library came from the immunoSEQ multiplex PCR assay. The multiplex PCR relied on a mix of 60 forward primers for TCR Vbeta segments and 13 reverse primers for TCR Jbeta segments. The CDR3 region of rearranged TCR beta genes was amplified from genomic DNA with a multiplex PCR assay. On the Illumina HiSeq System, the amplified TCR beta libraries were sequenced as 87-base-pair reads. The original methods were these. Across the roughly 640 repertoires, a later analysis counted some 81 million unique TCR beta chains, some 11 million of which were shared by at least two donors. A nearest-neighbor algorithm error-corrected the raw reads and collapsed the reads into unique sequences, merging closely related sequences to remove PCR and sequencing errors. CDR3 sequences were aligned to IMGT reference sequences to assign V, D and J gene segments. For a sequence to be retained, a match of at least six nucleotides to both a V gene segment and a J gene segment was required. Rearrangements were called productive when the CDR3 lacked stop codons and stayed in frame with V and J; all others were non-productive. Following IMGT convention, CDR3 was defined as the stretch from the second conserved V-encoded cysteine up to the conserved J-encoded phenylalanine. In an earlier analysis of roughly 610 of the donors, sequences lacking an unambiguous match to a single V gene segment were excluded. An earlier analysis of a few hundred of the donors called V segments functional above 56.7% productive rearrangements and segregating when the between-donor standard deviation exceeded 5%. A statistical classification framework was built for diagnosing cytomegalovirus status from the catalog of TCR beta chain sequences. In a later analysis, TCR nucleotide sequences were compared against IMGT/GENE-DB human TR gene sequences so that V and J genes could be assigned. In a later analysis, CDR3 sequences and most-parsimonious VDJ recombination scenarios were assigned using the TCRdist pipeline. In a later analysis, each TCR beta chain was defined by its CDR3 amino acid sequence together with its V-gene family, and reads lacking a unique V-gene family were excluded. As a way to deal with suspected cross-contamination and a sequencing artifact, a later analysis dropped 450 to 600 nucleotide sequences that were highly shared and had low generation probability. A later analysis calculated a clonal expansion index for each public chain from normalized within-repertoire ranks of inferred template counts. A later analysis computed generation probabilities with a VDJ recombination model fitted to out-of-frame rearrangements, and checked the results against IGoR. In a later analysis, hypergeometric tests were used to score TCR-TCR, TCR-HLA and TCR-CMV co-occurrence, with a repertoire-size bias correction applied to TCR pairs. To estimate false discovery rates, a later analysis permuted the HLA or CMV assignments 20 times. A later analysis grouped co-occurring TCRs with DBSCAN, adding TCRdist sequence similarity when clustering within HLA-allele-positive subsets. For co-occurrence clustering, repertoires with fewer than 30,000 or more than 120,000 public chains were excluded, along with roughly five repertoires with anomalous nucleotide sharing. What TCRdb holds here is the immuneACCESS table cut down to in-frame rearrangements. Part of the clones is not present; checked against another copy, under half of the missing clones reflect an unresolved V gene, and the others are unexplained. Clonal size and the V and J genes are those of that table, whereas D and trimming came from the DNA. This sample lists roughly 97,000 clones; over 9.5% were detected once. The ten biggest clones cover approximately 6% of the sample.

The cohort was made up of roughly 670 healthy bone marrow donors. Cohort members were all nominally healthy when sampled, although unrecorded immune exposures were likely present. The donor was CMV seropositive and belonged to the group of 270 or so seropositive cohort members. Each donor provided a peripheral blood sample, and peripheral blood mononuclear cells were used for TCR beta sequencing. The Qiagen DNeasy Blood Extraction Kit was used to extract genomic DNA from the blood cell samples. The V and J segments used are TRBV7-9 and TRBJ2-1; 7 nucleotides in the junction match TRBD2. This clonotype was obtained from a man between 40 and 49 years old in good health and CMV-seropositive. Sequencing was carried out using PBMCs. The CDR3 amino acid sequence is: CASSLAGGDEQFF. The DNA sequence follows: TGTGCCAGCAGCTTAGCGGGGGGGGATGAGCAGTTCTTC.